This T cell receptor (beta chain) stems from a study of blood T cell repertoires in COVID-19. At the level of the study: PBMCs, B-cell-depleted T cells, or T cells provided the cDNA or gDNA that made up the material.

The CDR3 has 15 amino acids. V dropped 10 bases and J dropped 2 bases, with 18 bases sitting between them. Germline V CDR1 and CDR2: SGHRS, YFSETQ. In the original processing: From reference gene primer amplification, estimates of nucleated cell counts were derived. Assay: immunoSEQ multiplex PCR; the TCRdb copy retains only in-frame clones and omits some. The DNA gave D and trimming, while V, J and clone size come from that table. The data contain nearly 300,000 clones, approximately 90% of them seen just once; the ten biggest clones take up approximately 6.6%. This clonotype was obtained from a woman in her twenties or thirties who had recovered from COVID-19. The rearrangement uses TRBV5-1 and TRBJ2-2; tentatively, D is TRBD1 (6 bases). The sample taken for sequencing was peripheral blood. CDR3 nucleotides: TGCGCCTCGAGCACGGGACACGTAAACACCGGGGAGCTGTTTTTT. Translation: CASSTGHVNTGELFF.